Listed below are T cell receptor beta chains from one sample, sequenced in a study of blood T cell repertoires in COVID-19. Sequenced by immunoSEQ multiplex PCR; TCRdb stores in-frame clones only, minus some. The sample carries nearly 110,000 clones, around 78% recorded once. Sequences were obtained from peripheral blood. Receptors originate from a man aged 80 or over with COVID-19, enrolled during active disease. The CDR3 runs from the conserved cysteine through the conserved F or W. The D gene is left open where the match is weak. Clone size is given for some rows only: seen once, a few or many times, or a class if the clone is expanded.

V: TRBV3-1/TRBV3-2; J: TRBJ2-5; size: .; D: TRBD1; CDR3: CASRYRGETQYF; DNA: TGTGCCAGCAGGTACAGGGGAGAGACCCAGTACTTC
V: TRBV6-2/TRBV6-3; J: TRBJ2-1; size: .; D: .; CDR3: CASTPRRWAPSSYNEQFF; DNA: TGTGCCAGCACCCCCAGGAGGTGGGCCCCGAGCTCCTACAATGAGCAGTTCTTC
V: TRBV29-1; J: TRBJ2-1; size: .; D: TRBD2; CDR3: CSVEWAGDSYNEQFF; DNA: TGCAGCGTTGAATGGGCGGGAGATTCCTACAATGAGCAGTTCTTC
V: TRBV21-1; J: TRBJ2-3; size: .; D: .; CDR3: CASSKEQGPDTDTQYF; DNA: TGTGCCAGCAGCAAAGAACAGGGGCCTGACACAGATACGCAGTATTTT
V: TRBV5-1; J: TRBJ1-2; size: .; D: TRBD1; CDR3: CASSLVFWDRFNYGYTF; DNA: TGCGCCAGCAGCTTGGTTTTCTGGGACAGGTTTAACTATGGCTACACCTTC
V: TRBV19; J: TRBJ1-5; size: .; D: TRBD1; CDR3: CASRGGQGSWPQHF; DNA: TGTGCCAGTAGGGGGGGACAGGGGAGTTGGCCCCAGCATTTT
V: TRBV7-2; J: TRBJ1-6; size: .; D: TRBD1; CDR3: CASSLGDRAYSPLHF; DNA: TGTGCCAGCAGCTTAGGAGACAGGGCTTATTCACCCCTCCACTTT
V: TRBV5-5; J: TRBJ1-2; size: .; D: .; CDR3: CASSLGGQYGYTF; DNA: TGTGCCAGCAGCTTGGGGGGCCAATATGGCTACACCTTC
V: TRBV4-2; J: TRBJ1-4; size: .; D: TRBD1; CDR3: CASSRGQGAGEKLFF; DNA: TGTGCCAGCAGCCGCGGACAGGGGGCGGGTGAAAAACTGTTTTTT
V: TRBV5-4; J: TRBJ2-1; size: .; D: TRBD2; CDR3: CASSTASGRGTYNEQFF; DNA: TGTGCCAGCAGCACCGCTAGCGGGAGGGGAACCTACAATGAGCAGTTCTTC
V: TRBV5-8; J: TRBJ2-1; size: .; D: TRBD1; CDR3: CASSLLGGYEQFF; DNA: TGTGCCAGCAGCTTGTTAGGGGGCTATGAGCAGTTCTTC
V: TRBV7-2; J: TRBJ1-3; size: .; D: .; CDR3: CASSPRGRSSGNTIYF; DNA: TGTGCCAGCAGCCCGAGGGGGAGAAGCTCTGGAAACACCATATATTTT
V: TRBV6-5; J: TRBJ1-4; size: .; D: TRBD1; CDR3: CASRDRGSEKLFF; DNA: TGTGCCAGCAGGGACAGGGGGAGTGAAAAACTGTTTTTT
V: TRBV20-1; J: TRBJ2-3; size: few; D: TRBD2; CDR3: CSASPGGSSADTQYF; DNA: TGCAGTGCTAGTCCGGGCGGGAGCTCGGCAGATACGCAGTATTTT
V: TRBV11-1; J: TRBJ1-6; size: .; D: .; CDR3: CASSFQNGNSPLHF; DNA: TGTGCCAGCAGCTTCCAGAACGGGAATTCACCCCTCCACTTT
V: TRBV28; J: TRBJ2-6; size: .; D: .; CDR3: CASQSGANVLTF; DNA: TGTGCCAGTCAATCTGGGGCCAACGTCCTGACTTTC
V: TRBV9; J: TRBJ1-3; size: .; D: .; CDR3: CASSADSRFGNTIYF; DNA: TGTGCCAGCAGCGCGGACAGCAGATTTGGAAACACCATATATTTT
V: TRBV19; J: TRBJ2-3; size: .; D: TRBD1; CDR3: CASSLSGTGGFGDTDTQYF; DNA: TGTGCCAGTAGCTTATCCGGGACAGGGGGCTTCGGAGACACAGATACGCAGTATTTT
V: TRBV5-1; J: TRBJ2-7; size: .; D: .; CDR3: CASSLAATYEQYF; DNA: TGCGCCAGCAGCTTGGCCGCTACCTACGAGCAGTACTTC
V: TRBV10-3; J: TRBJ2-3; size: .; D: TRBD2; CDR3: CAISGGGGTDTQYF; DNA: TGTGCCATCAGTGGGGGGGGAGGCACAGATACGCAGTATTTT
V: TRBV27; J: TRBJ2-1; size: .; D: .; CDR3: CASSPKVASHEQFF; DNA: TGTGCCAGCAGTCCTAAAGTAGCGTCCCATGAGCAGTTCTTC
V: TRBV7-2; J: TRBJ2-1; size: .; D: .; CDR3: CASSLAPRLRRSYNEQFF; DNA: TGTGCCAGCAGCTTAGCGCCGAGACTAAGAAGGTCCTACAATGAGCAGTTCTTC
V: TRBV19; J: TRBJ1-5; size: .; D: .; CDR3: CASSIGLSWRGDSNQPQHF; DNA: TGTGCCAGTAGTATAGGGCTCTCATGGAGGGGAGATAGCAATCAGCCCCAGCATTTT
V: TRBV28; J: TRBJ1-3; size: .; D: .; CDR3: CASMHPEETGNTIYF; DNA: TGTGCCAGCATGCATCCCGAGGAAACTGGAAACACCATATATTTT
V: TRBV5-1; J: TRBJ2-3; size: .; D: .; CDR3: CASRHSGRQSTDTQYF; DNA: TGCGCCAGCAGACATAGCGGCAGGCAAAGCACAGATACGCAGTATTTT
V: TRBV5-6; J: TRBJ1-1; size: many; D: .; CDR3: CASRGTRNTEAFF; DNA: TGTGCCAGCAGAGGGACACGGAACACTGAAGCTTTCTTT
V: TRBV7-9; J: TRBJ2-3; size: once; D: .; CDR3: CASSLSQGILPTDTQYF; DNA: TGTGCCAGCAGCTTGAGTCAGGGGATACTTCCCACAGATACGCAGTATTTT
V: TRBV11-3; J: TRBJ2-1; size: .; D: TRBD2; CDR3: CASSLVSGSGIYNEQFF; DNA: TGTGCCAGCAGCTTAGTTAGCGGGAGTGGGATTTACAATGAGCAGTTCTTC
V: TRBV28; J: TRBJ1-2; size: .; D: .; CDR3: CASSLPQGGYGYTF; DNA: TGTGCCAGCAGTTTACCCCAGGGTGGCTATGGCTACACCTTC
V: TRBV29-1; J: TRBJ2-1; size: .; D: .; CDR3: CSVGPGGGDEQFF; DNA: TGCAGCGTTGGGCCGGGGGGCGGAGATGAGCAGTTCTTC
V: TRBV7-8; J: TRBJ1-5; size: .; D: TRBD1; CDR3: CASSYYEGTGTQPQHF; DNA: TGTGCCAGCAGCTATTACGAAGGGACAGGCACTCAGCCCCAGCATTTT
V: TRBV6-5; J: TRBJ1-5; size: .; D: .; CDR3: CASSLRDSPQHF; DNA: TGTGCCAGCAGTCTCCGGGACTCCCCCCAGCATTTT
V: TRBV15; J: TRBJ2-7; size: .; D: TRBD1; CDR3: CATKMQGASVQYF; DNA: TGTGCCACCAAGATGCAGGGGGCTAGTGTGCAGTACTTC
V: TRBV2; J: TRBJ1-2; size: once; D: .; CDR3: CASSEDSYAGAYGYTF; DNA: TGTGCCAGCAGTGAGGACTCGTACGCAGGGGCCTATGGCTACACCTTC
V: TRBV6-1; J: TRBJ2-5; size: .; D: TRBD2; CDR3: CASSAQVAGLQETQYF; DNA: TGTGCCAGCAGTGCCCAGGTAGCGGGACTCCAAGAGACCCAGTACTTC
V: TRBV25-1; J: TRBJ2-7; size: .; D: .; CDR3: CASSPGSSYEQYF; DNA: TGTGCCAGCAGTCCAGGAAGCTCCTACGAGCAGTACTTC
V: TRBV27; J: TRBJ1-5; size: .; D: .; CDR3: CASSSGGNQPQHF; DNA: TGTGCCAGCAGTTCCGGGGGGAATCAGCCCCAGCATTTT
V: TRBV28; J: TRBJ1-2; size: .; D: .; CDR3: CASSFYRGAGAGGYTF; DNA: TGTGCCAGCAGTTTCTATCGAGGGGCAGGGGCTGGTGGCTACACCTTC
V: TRBV7-8; J: TRBJ2-1; size: .; D: TRBD2; CDR3: CASSLVAGAVSEQFF; DNA: TGTGCCAGCAGCTTAGTTGCGGGAGCTGTTAGTGAGCAGTTCTTC
V: TRBV7-6; J: TRBJ2-1; size: .; D: TRBD1; CDR3: CASTAGTGSYNEQFF; DNA: TGTGCCAGCACCGCCGGGACAGGCTCCTACAATGAGCAGTTCTTC
V: TRBV10-3; J: TRBJ1-5; size: few; D: TRBD1; CDR3: CAISLDREGQPQHF; DNA: TGTGCCATCAGTCTGGACAGGGAGGGACAGCCCCAGCATTTT
V: TRBV27; J: TRBJ2-7; size: .; D: .; CDR3: CASSLWGSPYEQYF; DNA: TGTGCCAGCAGTTTATGGGGCAGCCCCTACGAGCAGTACTTC
V: TRBV5-8; J: TRBJ1-2; size: .; D: .; CDR3: CASSLYTGGYTF; DNA: TGTGCCAGCAGCTTGTATACAGGCGGCTACACCTTC
V: TRBV7-8; J: TRBJ1-5; size: .; D: .; CDR3: CASSLNPAWQARSNQPQHF; DNA: TGTGCCAGCAGCTTAAATCCGGCATGGCAGGCCCGTAGCAATCAGCCCCAGCATTTT
V: TRBV30; J: TRBJ1-3; size: .; D: TRBD1; CDR3: CAWRQGAGNTIYF; DNA: TGTGCCTGGCGACAGGGGGCCGGAAACACCATATATTTT